This T cell receptor (beta chain) was documented in a study of cytomegalovirus exposure and HLA in healthy donors. Whole-study findings and limits: The analysis excluded some indistinguishable V segments, including TRBV6-2 and TRBV6-3.

Use of 60 Vbeta and 13 Jbeta primers characterized the PCR. Produced via immunoSEQ multiplex PCR; TCRdb's table is partial and in-frame only. The profile shows about 200,000 clones, roughly 90% of them singletons. Germline CDR1 is SGHNT and CDR2 is YENEEA. V lost 4 bases to trimming and J lost 1 base; unmatched junction nucleotides: 3. The CDR3 runs to 14 residues. Points on this clone: Its specificity is unknown.

Sequencing was performed on PBMCs. This chain joins TRBV11-3 and TRBJ2-5, with 7 bases matching TRBD1. The TCR originated in a young woman in good health and CMV-seronegative. The CDR3 spells CASSSRQGQETQYF. CDR3 sequence (DNA): TGTGCCAGCAGCTCGCGACAGGGCCAAGAGACCCAGTACTTC.